One sample yielded the 25 T cell receptor beta chains listed below, sequenced in a study of CD8 T cells in ankylosing spondylitis (dated by TCRdb to about 2017). Overall results and qualifications from the work: Blood from ankylosing spondylitis patients appeared to be characterized by a TCR beta motif composed of 7 to 9 highly homologous amino acid variants.

Receptor libraries were prepared by 5' RACE. The sequencer was an Illumina HiSeq 2500. TCRdb reprocessed the public reads (quality trimming at Q25 with fastp, clone calling with MiXCR) and kept in-frame beta chains. Merged by CDR3 protein, the rows form single entries marked with the most common genes and DNA. Across this sample there are about 540,000 distinct CDR3 sequences, with about 12% seen only once. The top ten clonotypes cover around 7% of the sample. These receptors' antigens are unknown. Sequenced: blood, either unsorted or a sorted T cell fraction (not recorded which). The receptors derive from a male donor with ankylosing spondylitis.

This clonotype was seen a handful of times. This chain connects TRBV5-1 to TRBJ1-2; 7 bases agree with TRBD1. This CDR3 contains 16 residues. J gave up 3 bases and V 4 bases, and 12 bases lay outside the gene matches. Germline V gives CDR1 SGHRS, CDR2 YFSETQ. The CDR3 nucleotides read TGCGCCAGCAGCCTGGGGACAGAGCCTAGGGACTATGGCTACACCTTC. This codes for CASSLGTEPRDYGYTF.

This clonotype has only a few counts. J is TRBJ2-3 and V is TRBV13, with D perhaps matching TRBD1 or TRBD2 (5 bases each). Germline V lookup: CDR1 PRHDT, CDR2 FYEKMQ (reference sequence). The CDR3 is made up of 12 amino acids. V was clipped by 5 bases and J by 6 bases, with 9 bases between them. CDR3 sequence: CASSPWGDTQYF. CDR3 DNA: TGTGCCAGCAGCCCCTGGGGGGATACGCAGTATTTT.

The chain has TRBV29-1 and TRBJ2-1, with D uncertain. Germline lookup yields CDR1 SQVTM and CDR2 ANQGSEA. CDR3 size: 14 residues. Trimming shortened V by 7 bases and J by 7 bases, and 20 bases separated the two germline ends. The CDR3 loop is CSALHDLDENEQFF. The CDR3, as DNA: TGCAGCGCCCTCCACGACCTCGATGAGAATGAGCAGTTCTTC.

The chain has TRBV15 and TRBJ2-7, with 7 bases lining up with TRBD1. The CDR3 contains 15 residues. Per the germline V gene, CDR1 is LNHNV and CDR2 is YYDKDF (reference sequence). V lost 8 bases and J lost 2; bases outside the gene matches: 12. The CDR3 region is CATQFLIGQAYEQYF. The CDR3 DNA follows: TGTGCCACCCAATTTTTAATAGGACAGGCCTACGAGCAGTACTTC. The whole variable domain, filled in from reference TRBV15 and TRBJ2-7, reads DAMVIQNPRYQVTQFGKPVTLSCSQTLNHNVMYWYQQKSSQAPKLLFHYYDKDFNNEADTPDNFQSRRPNTSFCFLDIRSPGLGDTAMYLCATQFLIGQAYEQYFGPGTRLTVT.

The rearrangement links TRBV20-1 to TRBJ2-7, with TRBD2 matching over 10 bases. This CDR3 comprises 12 residues. Germline V CDR1 and CDR2: DFQATT, SNEGSKA (reference sequence). The trim removed 6 bases at V and 2 bases at J, leaving 1 base unmatched. CDR3 DNA sequence: TGCAGTGCAAGCGGGAGGGCCTACGAGCAGTACGTC. Its translation is CSASGRAYEQYV.

The V call is TRBV7-2, the J call TRBJ1-2; no definite D call. CDR1 is SGHTA and CDR2 is FQGNSA in the germline V gene. The CDR3 runs to 12 residues. Deletions cut 1 base from V and 8 bases from J, with 8 bases between. The CDR3 coding sequence is TGTGCCAGCAGCTTAGGTGTTCCAGGCTACACCTTC. Amino acids: CASSLGVPGYTF.

In DNA form, the CDR3 reads TGTGCCAGCAGCTTCGGATCGGCCCAAACCTACGAGCAGTACGTC. Translated, it gives CASSFGSAQTYEQYV. V and J are TRBV5-5 and TRBJ2-7, with D uncertain. V dropped 2 bases and J dropped 2 bases, with 14 bases sitting between them. CDR3 length: 15 amino acids. The germline gives CDR1 SGHKS, CDR2 YYEKEE (reference sequence).

There are many counts of this clonotype. V is TRBV20-1 and J is TRBJ2-6; D not certain. The V end lost 0 bases, the J end lost 1 base, and 4 bases lay between the germline ends. This CDR3 region has 14 residues. Germline loops: CDR1 DFQATT, CDR2 SNEGSKA (reference sequence). CDR3 loop: CSAREGSGANVLTF. Written as DNA, the CDR3 is TGCAGTGCTAGAGAGGGGTCTGGGGCCAACGTCCTGACTTTC.

This clonotype has at least ten counts. The rearrangement links TRBV11-2 to TRBJ2-7; 8 nucleotides line up with TRBD1. The V segment lost 6 bases and the J segment 2 bases; nucleotides outside the gene matches: 6. The CDR3 totals 14 residues. Germline CDR1 reads SGHAT; CDR2 reads FQNNGV. In DNA, the CDR3 is TGTGCCAGCAGGAAAACAGGGGGACCCTACGAGCAGTACTTC. It specifies CASRKTGGPYEQYF.

This clonotype was observed at least ten times. The rearrangement uses TRBV20-1 and TRBJ2-3; D not certain. Germline V lookup: CDR1 DFQATT, CDR2 SNEGSKA (reference sequence). V shed 6 bases and J shed 1 base, with 11 bases lying between them. This CDR3 is built from 13 residues. The DNA of the CDR3 is TGCAGTGCCCAGAAGAGCGGCACAGATACGCAGTATTTT. This codes for CSAQKSGTDTQYF.

This clonotype was recorded at least ten times. The V and J genes are TRBV11-1 and TRBJ2-3, with D perhaps assigned TRBD1 or TRBD2 (6 bases each). From germline, CDR1 is SGHAT and CDR2 FQDESV (reference sequence). Trimming took 4 bases from V and 4 from J, leaving 15 bases between them. The CDR3 runs 15 residues. The DNA of the CDR3 is TGTGCCAGCAGCTGGGGCGAGGGGGAGGCAGATACGCAGTATTTT. Its protein is CASSWGEGEADTQYF.

The J gene is TRBJ2-4, the V gene TRBV20-1, with 12 bases fitting TRBD2. Germline values: CDR1 DFQATT, CDR2 SNEGSKA (reference sequence). Unmatched junction bases numbered 14, after V lost 5 bases and J lost 6 bases. The CDR3 length is 17 residues. CDR3: CSALRLAGVARVNIQYF. The DNA of the CDR3 is TGCAGTGCTCTCCGACTAGCGGGAGTGGCCCGGGTAAACATTCAGTACTTC.

This clonotype was counted ten times or more. CDR3 in DNA: TGTGCCAGCAGCTTACGAGGGGGGACTAACTATGGCTACACCTTC. It is translated as CASSLRGGTNYGYTF. The chain carries TRBV7-6 and TRBJ1-2; D may be TRBD1 (6 bases). Trimming took off 2 bases at V and 0 bases at J, with 10 bases between the two ends. Looked up from germline, CDR1 is SGHVS and CDR2 is FNYEAQ. This CDR3 is 15 amino acids long.

This clonotype turned up a few times. The gene calls are TRBV5-1 and TRBJ2-1, with 8 bases lining up with TRBD2. This CDR3 region has 16 residues. The V gene end was trimmed by 0 bases and the J gene end by 8 bases; junction bases not matched to a gene: 10. Germline CDR1 is SGHRS and CDR2 is YFSETQ. CDR3 DNA sequence: TGCGCCAGCAGCTTGGTTGGCGGGAGGAGGTCGGATGAGCAGTTCTTC. This codes for CASSLVGGRRSDEQFF.

The chain uses TRBV12-3 or TRBV12-4 and TRBJ1-6, with D tentatively TRBD1 (6 bases). Trimming took 5 bases from V and 7 from J, leaving 15 bases between them. This CDR3 has 15 residues. The CDR3 DNA reads TGTGCCAGCAGTCCCTCCGGGACACCCAATTCACCCCTCCACTTT. Translation: CASSPSGTPNSPLHF.

The sample holds many counts of this clonotype. This chain joins TRBV12-3 or TRBV12-4 and TRBJ2-3, with TRBD2 matching 7 bases. This CDR3 comprises 16 residues. J lost 4 bases, V lost 5 bases, and 12 bases had no gene match. The DNA of the CDR3 is TGTGCCAGCAGTCCCCTTCGGGGGAGGGCCTCAGATACGCAGTATTTT. Amino acids: CASSPLRGRASDTQYF.

This clonotype was counted only a few times. The chain carries TRBV20-1 and TRBJ2-5; TRBD1 agrees at 7 bases. The junction had 10 bases not matched to a gene; V was cut back by 4 bases and J by 5 bases. CDR1 DFQATT and CDR2 SNEGSKA come from the germline V gene (reference sequence). This CDR3 region has 14 residues. The CDR3 protein is CSAITDRVGETQYF. In nucleotides, the CDR3 is TGCAGTGCTATAACCGACAGGGTAGGGGAGACCCAGTACTTC.

The J gene is TRBJ1-2, the V gene TRBV7-2; D is possibly TRBD1 (6 bases). Looked up from germline, CDR1 is SGHTA and CDR2 is FQGNSA. The CDR3 loop spans 14 amino acids. V was shortened by 1 base and J by 4 bases, with 10 bases between the two germline ends. The CDR3 loop is CASSLVRQVYGYTF. CDR3 nucleotides: TGTGCCAGCAGCTTAGTGCGACAGGTCTATGGCTACACCTTC.

V and J are TRBV6-6 and TRBJ2-7; D uncertain. Trimming removed 7 bases at V and 5 bases at J, with 15 bases between. Germline CDR1 and CDR2: MNHNY and SVGAGI (reference sequence). There are 13 residues in the CDR3. CDR3 nucleotide sequence: TGTGCCAGCAAAGACGCGGTTTCCAACGAGCAGTACGTC. It codes for CASKDAVSNEQYV.

This clonotype was seen at least ten times. The V call is TRBV5-1, the J call TRBJ2-5; D gene uncertain. This CDR3 spans 13 amino acids. V lost 4 bases to trimming and J lost 2 bases, with 9 bases between them. CDR1 SGHRS and CDR2 YFSETQ come from the germline V gene. For the CDR3, the DNA is TGCGCCAGCAGCCGAGCTTATCAAGAGACCCAGTACTTC. It yields the protein CASSRAYQETQYF.

This clonotype has at least ten counts. The junction does not match germline at one end; this may be a read error. The rearrangement joins TRBV5-1 to TRBJ2-2, with a weak D call TRBD1 (5 bases). Germline values: CDR1 SGHRS, CDR2 YFSETQ. The CDR3 is made up of 15 amino acids. CDR3 DNA: TGCGCCAGCACCTTGAGAACAGGAGACACCGGGGAGCTGTTTTTT. Its protein product is CASTLRTGDTGELFF.

This clonotype was detected many times. The chain joins TRBV7-2 to TRBJ2-1, with D possibly matching TRBD2 (6 bases). The CDR3 sequence is 15 residues long. V was cut by 3 bases and J by 2 bases, with 11 bases left in between. Looked up from germline, CDR1 is SGHTA and CDR2 is FQGNSA. The CDR3 region is CASSFLGGPYNEQFF. The DNA for the CDR3 is TGTGCCAGCAGCTTTCTCGGGGGACCCTACAATGAGCAGTTCTTC.

In this sample, this clonotype turned up a few times. The chain links TRBV20-1 to TRBJ2-1; TRBD2 matches at 7 bases. Looked up from germline, CDR1 is DFQATT and CDR2 is SNEGSKA (reference sequence). This CDR3 is built from 11 residues. Losses at the gene ends were 6 bases for V and 10 bases for J; bases not matched to a gene: 6. The CDR3 sequence: CSAELATEQFF. The DNA for the CDR3 is TGCAGTGCGGAACTAGCGACCGAGCAGTTCTTC.

The chain joins TRBV6-1 to TRBJ1-5, with 7 bases aligning to TRBD1. Germline V lookup: CDR1 MNHNS, CDR2 SASEGT. With V trimmed by 3 bases and J by 7 bases, 6 bases remained unmatched. The CDR3 is 14 amino acids. The CDR3, as DNA: TGTGCCAGCAGTGAGCAGTACAGGGGACAGCCCCAGCATTTT. Its translation is CASSEQYRGQPQHF.

This chain uses TRBV13 with TRBJ2-2, with D perhaps TRBD2 (5 bases). The germline V and J ends were trimmed by 6 bases and 4 bases, with 9 bases remaining between them. Germline values: CDR1 PRHDT, CDR2 FYEKMQ (reference sequence). The CDR3 has 13 residues. The DNA of the CDR3 is TGTGCCAGCAGTCAGAGGGCCACCGGGGAGCTGTTTTTT. Translation: CASSQRATGELFF.